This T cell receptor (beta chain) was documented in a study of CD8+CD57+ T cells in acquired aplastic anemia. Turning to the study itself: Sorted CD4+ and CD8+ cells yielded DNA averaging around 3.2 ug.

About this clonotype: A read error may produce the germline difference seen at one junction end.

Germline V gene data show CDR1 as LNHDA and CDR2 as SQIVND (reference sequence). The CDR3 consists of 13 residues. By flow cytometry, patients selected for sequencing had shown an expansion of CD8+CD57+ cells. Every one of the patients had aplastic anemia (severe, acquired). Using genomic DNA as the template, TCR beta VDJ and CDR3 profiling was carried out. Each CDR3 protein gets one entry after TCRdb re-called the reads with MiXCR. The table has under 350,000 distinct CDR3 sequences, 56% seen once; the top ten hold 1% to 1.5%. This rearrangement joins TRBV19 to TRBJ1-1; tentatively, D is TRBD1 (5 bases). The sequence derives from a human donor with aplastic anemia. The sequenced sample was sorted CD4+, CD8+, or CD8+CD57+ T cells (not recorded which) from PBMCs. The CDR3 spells CASSIRQNTKAFF. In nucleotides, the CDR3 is TGTGCCAGTAGCATCCGACAGAACACTAAAGCTTTCTTT.